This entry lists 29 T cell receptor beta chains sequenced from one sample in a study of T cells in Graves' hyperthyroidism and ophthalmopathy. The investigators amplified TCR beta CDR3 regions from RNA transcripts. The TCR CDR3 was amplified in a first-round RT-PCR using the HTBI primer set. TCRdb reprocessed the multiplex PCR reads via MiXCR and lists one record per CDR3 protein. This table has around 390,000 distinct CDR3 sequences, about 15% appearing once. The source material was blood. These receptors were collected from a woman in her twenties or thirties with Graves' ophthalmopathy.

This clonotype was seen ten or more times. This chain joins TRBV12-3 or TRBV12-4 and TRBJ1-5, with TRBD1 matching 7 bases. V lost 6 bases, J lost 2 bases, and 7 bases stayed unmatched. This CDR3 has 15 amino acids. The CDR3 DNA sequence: TGTGCCAGCAGCCCTAACCAGGGGGGCAATCAGCCCCAGCATTTT. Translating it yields CASSPNQGGNQPQHF.

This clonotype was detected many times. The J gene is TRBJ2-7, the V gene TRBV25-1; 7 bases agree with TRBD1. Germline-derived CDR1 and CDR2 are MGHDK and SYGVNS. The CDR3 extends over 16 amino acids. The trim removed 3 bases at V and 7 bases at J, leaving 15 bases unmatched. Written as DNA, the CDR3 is TGTGCCAGCAGTGAGGGGTACAGGGGATCGACGGGGGAGCAGTACTTC. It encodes CASSEGYRGSTGEQYF.

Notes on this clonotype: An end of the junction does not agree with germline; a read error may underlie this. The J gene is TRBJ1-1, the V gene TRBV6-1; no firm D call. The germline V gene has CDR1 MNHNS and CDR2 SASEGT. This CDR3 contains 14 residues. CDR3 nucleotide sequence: TGTGCCAGCATGGTCGAACCTACGAACACTGAAGCTCTCTTT. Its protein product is CASMVEPTNTEALF.

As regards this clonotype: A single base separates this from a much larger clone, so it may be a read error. The CDR3 sequence is CASSIGLTEIWQPQHF. The DNA for the CDR3 is TGTGCCAGTAGTATAGGGCTGACCGAGATTTGGCAGCCCCAGCATTTT. The chain is built from TRBV19 and TRBJ1-5; D remains ambiguous. V dropped 1 base and J dropped 7 bases, with 17 bases sitting between them. The CDR3 contains 16 residues. Germline CDR1 and CDR2: LNHDA and SQIVND (reference sequence).

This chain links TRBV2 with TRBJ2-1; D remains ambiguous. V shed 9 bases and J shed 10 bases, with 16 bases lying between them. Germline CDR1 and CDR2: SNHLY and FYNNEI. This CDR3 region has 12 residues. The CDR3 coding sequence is TGTGCCAGTAGTATTTTAAGGGCCGAGCAGTTCTTC. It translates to CASSILRAEQFF.

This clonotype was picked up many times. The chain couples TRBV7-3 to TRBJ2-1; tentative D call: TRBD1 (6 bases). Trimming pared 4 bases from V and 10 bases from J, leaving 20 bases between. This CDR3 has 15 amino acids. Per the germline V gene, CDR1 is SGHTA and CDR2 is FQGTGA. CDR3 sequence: CASSSDRDTLGEQFF. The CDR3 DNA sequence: TGTGCCAGCAGCTCGGACCGGGACACCCTGGGGGAGCAGTTCTTC.

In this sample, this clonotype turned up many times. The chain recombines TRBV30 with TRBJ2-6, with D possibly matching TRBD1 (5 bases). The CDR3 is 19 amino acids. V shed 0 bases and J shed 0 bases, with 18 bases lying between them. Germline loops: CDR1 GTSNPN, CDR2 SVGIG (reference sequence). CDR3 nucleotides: TGTGCCTGGAGTGTACTCCCAGGGTTTGTGTACTCTGGGGCCAACGTCCTGACTTTC. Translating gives CAWSVLPGFVYSGANVLTF.

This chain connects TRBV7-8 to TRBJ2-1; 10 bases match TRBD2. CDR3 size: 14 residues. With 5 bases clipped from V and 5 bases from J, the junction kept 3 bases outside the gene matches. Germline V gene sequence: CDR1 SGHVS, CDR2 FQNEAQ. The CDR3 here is CASSESGGDNEQFF. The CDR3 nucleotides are TGTGCCAGCAGCGAGAGCGGGGGGGACAATGAGCAGTTCTTC.

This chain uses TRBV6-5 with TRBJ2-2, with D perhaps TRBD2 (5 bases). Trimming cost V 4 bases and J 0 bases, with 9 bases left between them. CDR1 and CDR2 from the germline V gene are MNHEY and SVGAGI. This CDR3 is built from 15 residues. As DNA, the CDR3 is TGTGCCAGCAGTTCATTAGCGCCGAACACCGGGGAGCTGTTTTTT. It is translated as CASSSLAPNTGELFF.

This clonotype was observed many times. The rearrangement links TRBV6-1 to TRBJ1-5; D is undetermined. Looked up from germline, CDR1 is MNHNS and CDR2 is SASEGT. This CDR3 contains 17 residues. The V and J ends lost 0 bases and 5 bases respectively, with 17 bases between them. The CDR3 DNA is TGTGCCAGCAGTGAAGCGCGGGCCCCGGGGATCTATCAGCCCCAGCATTTT. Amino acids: CASSEARAPGIYQPQHF.

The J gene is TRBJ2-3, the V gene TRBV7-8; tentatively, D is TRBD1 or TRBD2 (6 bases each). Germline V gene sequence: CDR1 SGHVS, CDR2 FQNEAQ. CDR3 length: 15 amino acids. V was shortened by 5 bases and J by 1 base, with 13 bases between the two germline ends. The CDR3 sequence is CASSDGGGGTDTQYF. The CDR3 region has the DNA TGTGCCAGCAGCGATGGGGGCGGGGGCACAGATACGCAGTATTTT.

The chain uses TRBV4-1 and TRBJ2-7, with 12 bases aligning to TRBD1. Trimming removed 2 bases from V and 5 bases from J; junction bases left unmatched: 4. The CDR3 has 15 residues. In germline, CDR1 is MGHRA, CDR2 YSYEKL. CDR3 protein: CASSQPGQGANEQYF. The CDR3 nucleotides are TGCGCCAGCAGCCAACCGGGACAGGGGGCCAACGAGCAGTACTTC.

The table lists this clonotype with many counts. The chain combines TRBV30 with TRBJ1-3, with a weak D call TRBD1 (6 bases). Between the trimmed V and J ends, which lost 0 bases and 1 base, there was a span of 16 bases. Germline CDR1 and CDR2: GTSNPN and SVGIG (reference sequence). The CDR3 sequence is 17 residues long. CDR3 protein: CAWSVLGRGGSGNTIYF. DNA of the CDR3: TGTGCCTGGAGTGTACTGGGCAGGGGTGGGTCTGGAAACACCATATATTTT.

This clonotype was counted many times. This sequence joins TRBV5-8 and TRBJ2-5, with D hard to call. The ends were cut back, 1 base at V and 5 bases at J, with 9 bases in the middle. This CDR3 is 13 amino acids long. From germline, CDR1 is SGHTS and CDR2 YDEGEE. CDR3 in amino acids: CASSLSVEETQYF. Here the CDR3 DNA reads TGTGCCAGCAGCTTGTCGGTTGAGGAGACCCAGTACTTC.

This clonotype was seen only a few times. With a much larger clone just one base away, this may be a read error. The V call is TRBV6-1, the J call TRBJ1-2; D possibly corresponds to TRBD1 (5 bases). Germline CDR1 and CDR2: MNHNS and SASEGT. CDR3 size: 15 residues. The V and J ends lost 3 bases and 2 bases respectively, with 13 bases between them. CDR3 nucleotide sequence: TGTGCCAGCAGTGACAGGGAAGGGCCAAACTATGGCTACACCTTC. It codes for CASSDREGPNYGYTF.

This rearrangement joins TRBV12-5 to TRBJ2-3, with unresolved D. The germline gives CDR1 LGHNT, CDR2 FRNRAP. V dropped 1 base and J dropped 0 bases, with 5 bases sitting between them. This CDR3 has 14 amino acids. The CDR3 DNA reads TGTGCTAGTGGTTTGGAGCCTAGCACAGATACGCAGTATTTT. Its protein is CASGLEPSTDTQYF.

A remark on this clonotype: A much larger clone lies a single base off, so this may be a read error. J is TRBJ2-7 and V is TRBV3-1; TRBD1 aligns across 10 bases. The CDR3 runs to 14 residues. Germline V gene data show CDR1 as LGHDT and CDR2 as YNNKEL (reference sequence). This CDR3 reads CAGSQRQGAYEQYF. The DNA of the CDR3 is TGTGCCGGCAGCCAACGACAGGGGGCATACGAGCAGTACTTC.

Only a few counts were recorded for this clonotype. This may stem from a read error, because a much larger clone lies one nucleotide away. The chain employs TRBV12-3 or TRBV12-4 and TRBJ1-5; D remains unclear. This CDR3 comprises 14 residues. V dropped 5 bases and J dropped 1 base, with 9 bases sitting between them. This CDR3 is CASSRRGSNQPQHF. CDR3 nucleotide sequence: TGTGCCAGCAGTCGGAGAGGGAGCAATCAGCCCCAGCATTTT.

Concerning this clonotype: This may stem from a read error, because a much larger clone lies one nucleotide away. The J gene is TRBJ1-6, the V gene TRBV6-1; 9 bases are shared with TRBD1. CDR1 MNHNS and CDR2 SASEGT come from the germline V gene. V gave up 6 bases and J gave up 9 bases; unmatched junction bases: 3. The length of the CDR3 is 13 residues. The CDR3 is CASRGTGSSPLHF. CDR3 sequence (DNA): TGTGCCAGCAGGGGGACAGGGAGTTCACCCCTCCACTTT.

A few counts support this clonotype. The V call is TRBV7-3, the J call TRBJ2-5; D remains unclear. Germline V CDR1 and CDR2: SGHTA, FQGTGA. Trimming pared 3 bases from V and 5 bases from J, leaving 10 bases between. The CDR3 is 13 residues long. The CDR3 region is CASSLARSETQYF. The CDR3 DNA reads TGTGCCAGCAGCTTGGCCAGGAGCGAGACCCAGTACTTC.

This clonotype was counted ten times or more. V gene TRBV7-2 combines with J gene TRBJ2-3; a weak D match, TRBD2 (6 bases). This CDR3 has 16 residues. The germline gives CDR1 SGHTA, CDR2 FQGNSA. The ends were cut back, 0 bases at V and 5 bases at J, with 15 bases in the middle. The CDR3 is CASSLAASGGEDTQYF. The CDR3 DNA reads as TGTGCCAGCAGCTTAGCAGCATCCGGGGGTGAAGATACGCAGTATTTT.

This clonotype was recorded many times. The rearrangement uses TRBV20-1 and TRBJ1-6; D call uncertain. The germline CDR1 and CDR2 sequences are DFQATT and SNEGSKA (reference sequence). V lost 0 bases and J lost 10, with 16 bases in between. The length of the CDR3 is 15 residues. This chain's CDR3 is CSARDLGRERSPLHF. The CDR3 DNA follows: TGCAGTGCTAGAGATTTGGGGAGGGAGAGGTCACCCCTCCACTTT.

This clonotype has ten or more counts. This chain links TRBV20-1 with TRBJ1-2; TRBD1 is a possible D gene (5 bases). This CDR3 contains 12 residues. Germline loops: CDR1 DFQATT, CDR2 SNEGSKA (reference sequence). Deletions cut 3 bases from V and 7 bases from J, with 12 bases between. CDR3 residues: CSASRGPLGYTF. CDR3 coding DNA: TGCAGTGCTAGTCGGGGCCCTCTTGGCTACACCTTC.

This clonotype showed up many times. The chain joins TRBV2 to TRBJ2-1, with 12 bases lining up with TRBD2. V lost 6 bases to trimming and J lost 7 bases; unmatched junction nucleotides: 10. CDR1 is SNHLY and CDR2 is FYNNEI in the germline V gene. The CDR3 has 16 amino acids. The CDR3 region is CASRTRASGGGNEQFF. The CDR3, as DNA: TGTGCCAGCAGGACCCGGGCTAGCGGGGGGGGGAATGAGCAGTTCTTC.

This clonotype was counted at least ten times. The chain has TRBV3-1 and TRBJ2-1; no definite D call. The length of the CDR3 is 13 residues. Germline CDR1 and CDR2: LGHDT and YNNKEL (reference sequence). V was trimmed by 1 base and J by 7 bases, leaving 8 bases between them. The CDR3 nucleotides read TGTGCCAGCAGCCAAGTATCGAGGAATGAGCAGTTCTTC. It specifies CASSQVSRNEQFF.

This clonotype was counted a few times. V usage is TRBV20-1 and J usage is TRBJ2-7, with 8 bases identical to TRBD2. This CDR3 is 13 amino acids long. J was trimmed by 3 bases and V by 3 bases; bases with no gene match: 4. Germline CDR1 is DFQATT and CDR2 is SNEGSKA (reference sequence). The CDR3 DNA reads TGCAGTGCTAGCGGGGGGGGATTCTACGAGCAGTACTTC. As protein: CSASGGGFYEQYF.

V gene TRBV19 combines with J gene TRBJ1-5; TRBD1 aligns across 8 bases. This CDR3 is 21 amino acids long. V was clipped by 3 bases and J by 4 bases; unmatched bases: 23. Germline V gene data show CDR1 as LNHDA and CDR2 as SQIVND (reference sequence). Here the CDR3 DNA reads TGTGCCAGTAGTATCACCTTAGGGACAGGTGGGGGGATCAGCCGGAATCAGCCCCAGCATTTT. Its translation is CASSITLGTGGGISRNQPQHF. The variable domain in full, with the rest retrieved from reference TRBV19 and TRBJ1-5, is DGGITQSPKYLFRKEGQNVTLSCEQNLNHDAMYWYRQDPGQGLRLIYYSQIVNDFQKGDIAEGYSVSREKKESFPLTVTSAQKNPTAFYLCASSITLGTGGGISRNQPQHFGDGTRLSIL.

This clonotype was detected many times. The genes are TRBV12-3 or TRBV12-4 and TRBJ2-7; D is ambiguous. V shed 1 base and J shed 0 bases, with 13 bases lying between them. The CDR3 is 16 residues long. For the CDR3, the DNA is TGTGCCAGCAGTTTAGAGGCAGCCCGAGGCTCCTACGAGCAGTACTTC. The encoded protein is CASSLEAARGSYEQYF.

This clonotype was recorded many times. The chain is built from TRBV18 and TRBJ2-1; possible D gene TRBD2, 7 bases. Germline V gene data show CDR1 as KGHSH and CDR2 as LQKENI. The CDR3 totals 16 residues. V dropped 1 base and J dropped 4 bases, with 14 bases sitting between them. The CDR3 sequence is CASSPLGGPSYNEQFF. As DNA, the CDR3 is TGTGCCAGCTCACCACTGGGGGGGCCCTCGTACAATGAGCAGTTCTTC. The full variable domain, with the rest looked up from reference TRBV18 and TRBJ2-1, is NAGVMQNPRHLVRRRGQEARLRCSPMKGHSHVYWYRQLPEEGLKFMVYLQKENIIDESGMPKERFSAEFPKEGPSILRIQQVVRGDSAAYFCASSPLGGPSYNEQFFGPGTRLTVL.